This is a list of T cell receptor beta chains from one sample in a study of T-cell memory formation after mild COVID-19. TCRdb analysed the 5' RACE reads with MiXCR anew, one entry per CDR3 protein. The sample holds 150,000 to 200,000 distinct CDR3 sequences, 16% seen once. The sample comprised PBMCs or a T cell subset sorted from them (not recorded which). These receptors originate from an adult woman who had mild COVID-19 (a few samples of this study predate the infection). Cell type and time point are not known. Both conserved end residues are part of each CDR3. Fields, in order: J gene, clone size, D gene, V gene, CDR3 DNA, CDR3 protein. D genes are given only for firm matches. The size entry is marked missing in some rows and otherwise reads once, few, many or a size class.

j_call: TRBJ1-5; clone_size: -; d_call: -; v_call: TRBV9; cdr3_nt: TGTGCCAGCAGCGCCGATACGGGGGAACAGCCCCAGCATTTT; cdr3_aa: CASSADTGEQPQHF
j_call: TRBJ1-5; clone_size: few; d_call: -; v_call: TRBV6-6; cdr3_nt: TGTGCCAGCAGTTCCACAGGTTTAGCCAATCAGCCCCAGCATTTT; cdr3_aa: CASSSTGLANQPQHF
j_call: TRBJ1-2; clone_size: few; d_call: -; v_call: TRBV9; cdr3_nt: TGTGCCAGCAGCGTCGAATCTTACTATGGCTACACCTTC; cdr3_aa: CASSVESYYGYTF
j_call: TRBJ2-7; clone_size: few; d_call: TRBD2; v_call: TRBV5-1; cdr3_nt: TGCGCCAGCAGACTAGCGGATTCCTACGAGCAGTACTTC; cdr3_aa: CASRLADSYEQYF
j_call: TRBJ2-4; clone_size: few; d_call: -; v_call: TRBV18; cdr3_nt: TGTGCCAGCTCACCCCTAGGGGGTCCTAAAGAAAACATTCAGTACTTC; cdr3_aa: CASSPLGGPKENIQYF
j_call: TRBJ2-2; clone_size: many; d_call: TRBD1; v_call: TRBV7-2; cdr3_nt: TGTGCCAGCAGCTTCGGTCAGGGGGCCGGGGAGCTGTTTTTT; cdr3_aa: CASSFGQGAGELFF
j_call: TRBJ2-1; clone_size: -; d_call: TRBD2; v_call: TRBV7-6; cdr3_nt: TGTGCCAGCAGCTTAAACACAATAGCGGGGGGTATTGGCAATGAGCAGTTCTTC; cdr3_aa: CASSLNTIAGGIGNEQFF
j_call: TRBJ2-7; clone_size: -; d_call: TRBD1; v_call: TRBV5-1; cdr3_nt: TGCGCCAGCAGCGCGGGACAGGGGGCGAACTCCTACGAGCAGTACTTC; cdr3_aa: CASSAGQGANSYEQYF
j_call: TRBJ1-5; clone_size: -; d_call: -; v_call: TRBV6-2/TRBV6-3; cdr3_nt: TGTGCCAGCAGTTGGCAACAAGCGAATCAGCCCCAGCATTTT; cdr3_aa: CASSWQQANQPQHF
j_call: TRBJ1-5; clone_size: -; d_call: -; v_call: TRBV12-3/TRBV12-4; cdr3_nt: TGTGCCAGCAGTTTTGGGGGACAGCCCCAGCATTTT; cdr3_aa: CASSFGGQPQHF
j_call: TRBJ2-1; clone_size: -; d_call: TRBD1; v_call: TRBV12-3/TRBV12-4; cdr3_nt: TGTGCCAGCAGTCGGCCGGACAGGGGCAATGAGCAGTTCTTC; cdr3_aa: CASSRPDRGNEQFF
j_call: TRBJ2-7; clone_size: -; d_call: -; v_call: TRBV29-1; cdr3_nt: TGCAGCGTTGTCAGGGACTCCTACGAGCAGTACTTC; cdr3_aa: CSVVRDSYEQYF
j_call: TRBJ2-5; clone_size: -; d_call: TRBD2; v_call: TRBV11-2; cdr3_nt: TGTGCCAGCAGCTTAGATCGCGGGAGGACCCAAGAGACCCAGTACTTC; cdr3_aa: CASSLDRGRTQETQYF
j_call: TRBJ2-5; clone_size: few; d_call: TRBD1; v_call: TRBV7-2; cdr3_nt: TGTGCCAGCAGCCTCGGACAGGGGGAAGAGACCCAGTACTTC; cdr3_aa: CASSLGQGEETQYF
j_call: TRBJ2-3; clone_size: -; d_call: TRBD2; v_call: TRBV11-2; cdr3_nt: TGTGCCAGCAGCTTGTTGATTTTAGCGGGTCCTAGCACAGATACGCAGTATTTT; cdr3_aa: CASSLLILAGPSTDTQYF
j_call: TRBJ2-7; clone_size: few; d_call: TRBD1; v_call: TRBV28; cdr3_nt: TGTGCCAGCAGCACCAGGACAGGGGGAAACTACGAGCAGTACTTC; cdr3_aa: CASSTRTGGNYEQYF
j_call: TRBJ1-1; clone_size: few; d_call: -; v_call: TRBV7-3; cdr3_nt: TGTGCCAGCAGCTTAAGCAGCGGGGCCACTGAAGCTTTCTTT; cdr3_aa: CASSLSSGATEAFF
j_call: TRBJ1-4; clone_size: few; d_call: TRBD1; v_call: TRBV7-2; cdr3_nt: TGTGCCAGCAGCCGAAAGGGGGCAGGAAAACTGTTTTTT; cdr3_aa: CASSRKGAGKLFF
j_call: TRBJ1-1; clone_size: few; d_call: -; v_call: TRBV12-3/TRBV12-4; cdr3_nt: TGTGCCAGCAGTTCCCCTAAGGGTATCATGAACACTGAAGCTTTCTTT; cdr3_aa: CASSSPKGIMNTEAFF
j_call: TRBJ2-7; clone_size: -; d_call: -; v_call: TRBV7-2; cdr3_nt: TGTGCCAGCAGCCCGCAAGCGAGCTCCTACGAGCAGTACTTC; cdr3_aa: CASSPQASSYEQYF
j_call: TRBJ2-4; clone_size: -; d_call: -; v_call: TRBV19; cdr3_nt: TGTGCCAGTAGTATCTCGTCAGGCAAGCCCAAAAACATTCAGTACTTC; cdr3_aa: CASSISSGKPKNIQYF
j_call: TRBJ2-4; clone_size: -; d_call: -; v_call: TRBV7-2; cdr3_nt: TGTGCCAGCAGCTTAGAGGGGAGCCTAGCCAAAAACATTCAGTACTTC; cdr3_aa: CASSLEGSLAKNIQYF
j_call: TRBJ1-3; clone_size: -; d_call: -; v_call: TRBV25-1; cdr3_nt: TGTGCCAGCAGTGAACAGGCGTTCTCTGGAAACACCATATATTTT; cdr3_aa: CASSEQAFSGNTIYF
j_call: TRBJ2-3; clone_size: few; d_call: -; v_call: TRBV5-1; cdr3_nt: TGCGCCAGCAGCTTGGTGGGCAGGGGAACAGATACGCAGTATTTT; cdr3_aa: CASSLVGRGTDTQYF
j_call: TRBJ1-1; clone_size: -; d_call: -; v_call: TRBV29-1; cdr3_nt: TGCAGCGTTGCCAGGGACGGAACTGAAGCTTTCTTT; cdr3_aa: CSVARDGTEAFF
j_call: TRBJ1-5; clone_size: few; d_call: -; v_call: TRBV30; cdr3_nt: TGTGCCTGGAGTGTACGCCAAGTGGGCAATCAGCCCCAGCATTTT; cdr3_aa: CAWSVRQVGNQPQHF
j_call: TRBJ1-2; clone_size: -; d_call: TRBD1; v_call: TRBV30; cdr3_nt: TGTGCCTGGAGGGCCACGGGACAGGGTTTTGGCTACACCTTC; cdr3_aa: CAWRATGQGFGYTF
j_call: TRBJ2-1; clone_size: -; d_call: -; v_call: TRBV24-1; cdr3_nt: TGTGCCACCAGTCCTCCGGGGAATGAGCAGTTCTTC; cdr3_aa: CATSPPGNEQFF
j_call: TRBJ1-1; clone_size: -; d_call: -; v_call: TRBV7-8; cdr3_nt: TGTGCCAGCAGCCCGGGACTTTGGAACACTGAAGCTTTCTTT; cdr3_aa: CASSPGLWNTEAFF
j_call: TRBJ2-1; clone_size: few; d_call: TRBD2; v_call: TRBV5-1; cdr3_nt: TGCGCCAGCAGCTTGGGAACGCTAGCGGGGCCGCGTGAGCAGTTCTTC; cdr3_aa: CASSLGTLAGPREQFF
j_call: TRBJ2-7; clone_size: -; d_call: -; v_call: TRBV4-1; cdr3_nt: TGCGCCAGCAGCCAGGGGTTCGTAGCCTACGAGCAGTACTTC; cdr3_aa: CASSQGFVAYEQYF
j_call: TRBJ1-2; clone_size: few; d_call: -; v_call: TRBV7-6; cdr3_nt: TGTGCCAGCAGCTTAGCGCAGGGTGGGCATGGCTACACCTTC; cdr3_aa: CASSLAQGGHGYTF
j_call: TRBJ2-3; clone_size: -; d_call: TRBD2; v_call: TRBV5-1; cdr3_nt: TGCGCCAGCAGCTTCATAGCGGGATCCACAGATACGCAGTATTTT; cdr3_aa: CASSFIAGSTDTQYF
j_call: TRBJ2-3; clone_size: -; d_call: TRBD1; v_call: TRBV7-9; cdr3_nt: TGTGCCAGCAGCTCACAGGGGCCAGGAAGAGATACGCAGTATTTT; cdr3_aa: CASSSQGPGRDTQYF
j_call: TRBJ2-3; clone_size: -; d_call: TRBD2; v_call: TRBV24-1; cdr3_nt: TGTGCCACCAGTGATCCGAGCGGGAGACTGACAGATACGCAGTATTTT; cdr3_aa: CATSDPSGRLTDTQYF
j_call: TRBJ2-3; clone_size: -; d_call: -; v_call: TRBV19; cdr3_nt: TGTGCCAGTCGGCAGCAGAGCTTTCGCACAGATACGCAGTATTTT; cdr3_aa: CASRQQSFRTDTQYF
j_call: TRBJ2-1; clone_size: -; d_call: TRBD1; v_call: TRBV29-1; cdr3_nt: TGCAGCTCATTGACAGGGACCTATTACAATGAGCAGTTCTTC; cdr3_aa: CSSLTGTYYNEQFF
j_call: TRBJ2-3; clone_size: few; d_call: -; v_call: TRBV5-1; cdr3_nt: TGCGCCAGCAGCGCCGGGACCCTAGGCACAGATACGCAGTATTTT; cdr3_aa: CASSAGTLGTDTQYF
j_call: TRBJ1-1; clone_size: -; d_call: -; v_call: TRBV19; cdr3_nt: TGTGCCAGTAGTATCCTTCGAGGGGCGAGGAACACTGAAGCTTTCTTT; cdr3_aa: CASSILRGARNTEAFF
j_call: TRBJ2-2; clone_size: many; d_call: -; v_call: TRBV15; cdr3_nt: TGTGCCACCAGCAGAGGACTGCTCCCCGGGGAGCTGTTTTTT; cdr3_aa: CATSRGLLPGELFF
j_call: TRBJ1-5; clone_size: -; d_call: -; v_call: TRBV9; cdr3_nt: TGTGCCAGCAGCGTAGGTACCCTTAGCAATCAGCCCCAGCATTTT; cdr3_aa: CASSVGTLSNQPQHF
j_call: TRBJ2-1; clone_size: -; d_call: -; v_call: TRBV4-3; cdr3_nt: TGCGCCAGCAGCTCCTCTATACCTTCCTACAATGAGCAGTTCTTC; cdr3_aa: CASSSSIPSYNEQFF